Here is one T cell receptor (beta chain) with its context. No cognate antigen has been identified for it. No base-level quality is on record; no much larger clone is a single base apart. The library was produced with the immunoSEQ multiplex PCR assay. TCRdb provides this immuneACCESS table in a form limited to in-frame rearrangements. Some clones are lacking; in checked studies, under half of them reflect an unresolved V gene, and why the rest are absent is not known. The sample profile shows some 81,000 clones; around 93% of them were found once. 2.6% of the sample is in the top ten clones. The sample originates from a study of T cell changes during pregnancy in multiple sclerosis (dated by TCRdb to 2018 to 2020). A note on the overall study: Changes in the T cell repertoire over the course of pregnancy were examined in this study in women with multiple sclerosis.

The CDR3 sequence holds 15 residues, the cysteine and phenylalanine included. Only CDR3 DNA is held: 45 bases, read in frame from base 1. CDR1 is given as MNHNS and CDR2 as SASEGT, both from the germline V gene. Ends trimmed: V by 6 bases, J by 1 base; bases unmatched to a gene: 4. The chain couples TRBV6-1 to TRBJ2-2; 8 middle bases align to TRBD1. The TCR originated in a female donor in good health, enrolled as a control in a pregnancy study. Sequenced material: peripheral blood, taken after pregnancy. The nucleotide sequence is given as TGTGCCAGCAGACCTGGGACAGGGAACACCGGGGAGCTGTTTTTT. This is translated as CASRPGTGNTGELFF.